By proportion, the clone carrying this T cell receptor beta chain is medium-sized. Its antigen remains unknown. These data come from a study of spatial heterogeneity in lung cancer. The wider study: Alpha-chain sequences were consistently detected in smaller numbers than beta-chain sequences. Every unique TCR and UMI combination, on average, appeared more than ten times in raw reads.

TCRdb fed the 5' RACE reads into MiXCR, producing one record per CDR3 protein. There are 6,500 to 9,000 distinct CDR3 sequences in the sample; 18% occur only once, and approximately 12% lies in the top ten. This CDR3 contains 15 residues. V shed 4 bases, J shed 8 bases, and the junction held 12 bases outside the gene matches. Time point: sample taken at primary tumor resection. Findings and caveats of the study: Tumors with more nonsynonymous mutations had more expanded intratumoral alpha and beta TCRs.

The material sequenced was lung tumor tissue, taken at surgery. The V call is TRBV12-3 or TRBV12-4, the J call TRBJ1-2; 8 nucleotides match TRBD1. The receptor's source is a female donor with early-stage non-small cell lung cancer. DNA for the CDR3: TGTGCCAGCAGTTATCCTCGGACAGGGCAAGAAGGCTACACCTTC. It encodes CASSYPRTGQEGYTF.